One and the same sample provided the 18 T cell receptor beta chains below, sequenced in a study of T cells in Graves' hyperthyroidism and ophthalmopathy. RNA transcripts provided the source from which TCR beta CDR3 regions were amplified. Primed by the HTBI set, a first-round RT-PCR was run on the TCR CDR3. TCRdb re-analysed the multiplex PCR reads in MiXCR, keeping a single row per CDR3 protein. The table lists approximately 610,000 distinct CDR3 sequences, roughly 14% of them singletons, with around 4.5% in the top ten. Sequencing used blood. The receptor set was obtained from a middle-aged woman with Graves' ophthalmopathy.

This clonotype was seen a few times. This clone may be a read error of a much larger clone one base away. The genes are TRBV2 and TRBJ1-2; D call uncertain. Germline loops: CDR1 SNHLY, CDR2 FYNNEI. The CDR3 covers 13 residues. V lost 11 bases, J lost 4 bases, and 17 bases lay in between. DNA of the CDR3: TGTGCCGGCCAATACGGACTGAGCTATGGCTACACCTTC. Residues: CAGQYGLSYGYTF.

This clonotype was counted ten times or more. The chain combines TRBV27 with TRBJ2-2, with D uncertain. Germline assignment: CDR1 MNHEY and CDR2 SMNVEV (reference sequence). The CDR3 totals 14 residues. V was shortened by 0 bases and J by 6 bases, with 8 bases between the two germline ends. CDR3 sequence: CASSLSPAAGELFF. The CDR3, as DNA: TGTGCCAGCAGTTTATCTCCTGCAGCCGGGGAGCTGTTTTTT.

This clonotype appeared many times. This rearrangement joins TRBV19 to TRBJ1-2; D may be TRBD1 (5 bases). CDR3 length: 11 residues. V shed 7 bases and J shed 3 bases, with 6 bases lying between them. Germline V gives CDR1 LNHDA, CDR2 SQIVND (reference sequence). CDR3 DNA sequence: TGTGCCAGTATGGGGGACTATGGCTACACCTTC. As protein: CASMGDYGYTF.

The chain has TRBV20-1 and TRBJ2-7, with 8 bases aligning to TRBD1. The V gene end was trimmed by 0 bases and the J gene end by 2 bases; junction bases not matched to a gene: 9. The CDR3 runs 16 residues. The V gene's germline CDR1 is DFQATT and CDR2 SNEGSKA (reference sequence). CDR3 loop: CSARDPQGALPYEQYF. The CDR3 DNA is TGCAGTGCTAGAGATCCCCAGGGGGCCCTCCCCTACGAGCAGTACTTC.

The CDR3 DNA follows: TGCAGTGCTAGGCCCGGGAGGACCGGGGAGCTGTTTTTT. Encoded protein: CSARPGRTGELFF. The chain joins TRBV20-1 to TRBJ2-2; 7 bases are shared with TRBD2. The CDR3 extends over 13 amino acids. Trimming took 3 bases from V and 5 from J; bases not matched to a gene: 3. Germline V lookup: CDR1 DFQATT, CDR2 SNEGSKA (reference sequence).

V usage is TRBV12-3 or TRBV12-4 and J usage is TRBJ1-2; 8 bases line up with TRBD1. This CDR3 is built from 16 residues. The ends lost 3 bases at V and 2 bases at J; junction bases unmatched: 8. CDR3 nucleotides: TGTGCCAGCAGTTTCCCCTCGACAGGGGAGAACTATGGCTACACCTTC. It yields the protein CASSFPSTGENYGYTF.

This clonotype showed up many times. The chain has TRBV6-1 and TRBJ2-2, with D perhaps matching TRBD2 (5 bases). Between the trimmed V and J ends, which lost 7 bases and 4 bases, there was a span of 10 bases. The CDR3 contains 13 residues. Looked up from germline, CDR1 is MNHNS and CDR2 is SASEGT. In nucleotides, the CDR3 is TGTGCCAGCACAGGAGGTCCCACCGGGGAGCTGTTTTTT. This codes for CASTGGPTGELFF.

This clonotype was seen repeatedly, ten times or more. This sequence joins TRBV12-3 or TRBV12-4 and TRBJ2-7, with D possibly matching TRBD2 (5 bases). With 6 bases removed from V and 5 bases from J, the gap between germline ends came to 17 bases. The CDR3 spans 14 residues. In DNA form, the CDR3 reads TGTGCCAGCAGCCTGGGTGAGGGCAGCGACGAGCAGTACTTC. It translates to CASSLGEGSDEQYF.

This clonotype was detected many times. V gene TRBV11-2 combines with J gene TRBJ2-2; D is unresolved. Germline V gene data show CDR1 as SGHAT and CDR2 as FQNNGV. The CDR3 is 13 amino acids. With 3 bases removed from V and 7 bases from J, the gap between germline ends came to 9 bases. The CDR3 coding sequence is TGTGCCAGCAGCTTCCAGTATCTCGGGGAGCTGTTTTTT. It translates to CASSFQYLGELFF.

There are a few counts of this clonotype. This chain uses TRBV28 with TRBJ2-2; possibly TRBD2 for D (5 bases). CDR3 length equals 15 residues. Germline V gives CDR1 MDHEN, CDR2 SYDVKM. The V end lost 1 base, the J end lost 0 bases, and 6 bases lay between the germline ends. DNA of the CDR3: TGTGCCAGCAGTTTATACGGGACGAACACCGGGGAGCTGTTTTTT. Translation: CASSLYGTNTGELFF.

This clonotype was seen many times. The V and J genes are TRBV6-2 or TRBV6-3 and TRBJ1-1; TRBD1 aligns across 7 bases. The V segment lost 8 bases and the J segment 0 bases; nucleotides outside the gene matches: 3. This CDR3 region has 13 residues. Germline V gene lookup returns CDR1 MNHEY and CDR2 SVGEGT. CDR3 nucleotide sequence: TGTGCCAGCCGACAGGGTATGAACACTGAAGCTTTCTTT. It translates to CASRQGMNTEAFF.

This chain links TRBV6-2 or TRBV6-3 with TRBJ2-6; D perhaps matches TRBD1 (6 bases). CDR1 MNHEY and CDR2 SVGEGT come from the germline V gene. V dropped 2 bases and J dropped 0 bases, with 17 bases sitting between them. The CDR3 is 19 residues long. The CDR3 region is CASSYLIGPGDSGANVLTF. CDR3 coding DNA: TGTGCCAGCAGTTACCTTATCGGACCAGGGGACTCTGGGGCCAACGTCCTGACTTTC.

This clonotype appeared a few times. The J gene is TRBJ2-2, the V gene TRBV11-2, with TRBD1 matching over 9 bases. V lost 5 bases, J lost 6 bases, and 7 bases stayed unmatched. The germline CDR1 and CDR2 sequences are SGHAT and FQNNGV. This CDR3 is 15 amino acids long. The CDR3 sequence: CASSRGQGGAGELFF. The CDR3 DNA is TGTGCCAGCAGCCGGGGACAGGGCGGTGCCGGGGAGCTGTTTTTT.

On this clonotype itself: Because the CDR3's place on the DNA is in doubt, the DNA is left out and the CDR3 is given as listed by TCRdb. The chain combines TRBV11-1 with TRBJ2-6; the table's TRBD2 call for D was not verified on the DNA. Per the germline V gene, CDR1 is SGHAT and CDR2 is FQDESV (reference sequence). The CDR3 spans 16 residues, counting both ends. CDR3 loop: CASSFGPGLGANVLTF.

This rearrangement joins TRBV6-1 to TRBJ2-7; D is unclear. Per germline, CDR1 MNHNS and CDR2 SASEGT. The CDR3 covers 15 residues. Trimming left V 5 bases short and J 3 bases short, with 17 bases between. This CDR3 is CASSPESGENYEQYF. The CDR3, as DNA: TGTGCCAGCAGTCCTGAGTCAGGCGAAAACTACGAGCAGTACTTC.

This clonotype was seen many times. The rearrangement joins TRBV7-9 to TRBJ2-7; TRBD2 might be the D (5 bases). Looked up from germline, CDR1 is SEHNR and CDR2 is FQNEAQ (reference sequence). Trimming removed 4 bases from V and 3 bases from J, with 10 bases in between. The CDR3 runs to 13 residues. The CDR3 sequence is CASSSPGNYEQYF. As DNA, the CDR3 is TGTGCCAGCAGCTCTCCGGGGAACTACGAGCAGTACTTC.

The V and J genes are TRBV7-8 and TRBJ2-7; a possible D gene is TRBD2 (6 bases). CDR1 is SGHVS and CDR2 is FQNEAQ in the germline V gene. The CDR3 is made up of 13 amino acids. The germline V and J ends were trimmed by 11 bases and 0 bases, with 14 bases remaining between them. For the CDR3, the DNA is TGTGCCGGTGGGGGGAGATTCTCCTACGAGCAGTACTTC. Encoded protein: CAGGGRFSYEQYF.

Ten or more counts support this clonotype. This chain links TRBV29-1 with TRBJ2-7; D might be TRBD2 (6 bases). Germline assignment: CDR1 SQVTM and CDR2 ANQGSEA. Trimming cost V 3 bases and J 6 bases, with 18 bases left between them. The CDR3 has 14 amino acids. DNA of the CDR3: TGCAGCGTTGATTCGGGAGAATACCCCTCCGAGCAGTACTTC. This translates into CSVDSGEYPSEQYF.